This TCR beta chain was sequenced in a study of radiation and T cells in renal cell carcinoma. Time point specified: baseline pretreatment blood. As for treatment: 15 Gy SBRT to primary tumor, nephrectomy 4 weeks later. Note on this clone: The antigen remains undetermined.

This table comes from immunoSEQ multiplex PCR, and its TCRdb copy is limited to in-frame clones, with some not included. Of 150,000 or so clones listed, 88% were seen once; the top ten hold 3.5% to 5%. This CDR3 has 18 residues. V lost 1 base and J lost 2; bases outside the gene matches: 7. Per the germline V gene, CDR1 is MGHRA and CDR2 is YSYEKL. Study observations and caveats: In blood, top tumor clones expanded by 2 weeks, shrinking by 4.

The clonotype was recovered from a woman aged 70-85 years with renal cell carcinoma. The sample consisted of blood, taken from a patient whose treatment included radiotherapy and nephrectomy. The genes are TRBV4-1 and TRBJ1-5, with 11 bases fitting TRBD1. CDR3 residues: CASSQAGTGGHGNQPQHF. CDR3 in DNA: TGCGCCAGCAGCCAAGCCGGGACAGGGGGACACGGCAATCAGCCCCAGCATTTT.